The TCR beta chain described here comes from a study of shared clonotypes between healthy human individuals. CDR3 length equals 14 residues. Germline lookup yields CDR1 MNHEY and CDR2 SMNVEV (reference sequence). With 3 bases removed from V and 2 bases from J, the gap between germline ends came to 11 bases. Genomic DNA belonging to each subset was distributed in equal measure over several immunoSEQ plates. The method was immunoSEQ multiplex PCR; TCRdb's version includes in-frame clones alone and lacks a portion of them. Of approximately 2,000,000 clones listed, just under 95% were seen once; the top ten hold around 1.8%. Positive CCR7 selection of CD45RO-negative cells yielded the naive CD8 cells, and terminally differentiated effector memory CD45RA+ cells were excluded.

This TCR derives from a man between 18 and 29 years old in good health. Some clones in this sample may be carry-over from other donors' samples. What was sequenced was naive CD8+ T cells from PBMCs. The chain links TRBV27 to TRBJ2-7, with D possibly being TRBD1 or TRBD2 (6 bases each). CDR3 loop: CASSFGGHAYEQYF. In DNA form, the CDR3 reads TGTGCCAGCAGTTTCGGGGGCCACGCCTACGAGCAGTACTTC.